These T cell receptor beta chains were read from a single sample in a study of identical twins. A single record per CDR3 protein comes from TCRdb applying MiXCR to the 5' RACE reads. The sample holds roughly 1,500,000 distinct CDR3 sequences; about 32% are singletons and the top ten take around 0.25%. The specimen was cord blood. The receptor source for this set is a newborn girl in good health. The CDR3 runs from the conserved cysteine through the conserved F or W. Fields, in order: clone size, J gene, D gene, V gene, CDR3 protein, CDR3 DNA. The D gene is left open where the match is weak. Not every row has a clone size; where given, it reads once, few, many or a size class.

NA	TRBJ2-1	TRBD2	TRBV5-1	CASSLERRESPYNEQFF	TGCGCCAGCAGCTTGGAACGGCGGGAGTCCCCCTACAATGAGCAGTTCTTC
NA	TRBJ1-4	NA	TRBV12-3/TRBV12-4	CASRSGGLANEKLFF	TGTGCCAGCAGATCCGGAGGATTGGCTAATGAAAAACTGTTTTTT
NA	TRBJ1-1	NA	TRBV6-1	CASSERPNTEAFF	TGTGCCAGCAGTGAGAGACCCAACACTGAAGCTTTCTTT
NA	TRBJ1-4	TRBD1	TRBV28	CASSSLDRGRANEELFF	TGTGCCAGCAGTTCCCTGGACAGGGGGCGAGCTAATGAAGAACTGTTTTTT
NA	TRBJ1-1	NA	TRBV10-2	CAGSDMNTEAFF	TGCGCCGGCAGTGACATGAACACTGAAGCTTTCTTT
NA	TRBJ2-3	NA	TRBV12-5	CASGLAQITDTQYF	TGTGCTAGTGGTTTGGCCCAGATTACAGATACGCAGTATTTT
once	TRBJ2-7	TRBD1	TRBV6-6	CASSYSPGQGSHEQYF	TGTGCCAGCAGTTACTCCCCGGGACAGGGGTCTCACGAGCAGTACTTC
NA	TRBJ2-7	TRBD2	TRBV20-1	CNAGGLAGVVTEQYF	TGCAATGCTGGGGGACTAGCGGGAGTAGTTACCGAGCAGTACTTC
few	TRBJ2-1	TRBD1	TRBV5-1	CASSLVGQYNEQFF	TGCGCCAGCAGCTTGGTGGGACAGTACAATGAGCAGTTCTTC
many	TRBJ2-5	TRBD2	TRBV2	CASEDPSGKGMTQYF	TGTGCCAGCGAGGACCCTAGCGGGAAGGGGATGACCCAGTACTTC
NA	TRBJ2-1	NA	TRBV7-9	CASRDTLSYNEQFF	TGTGCCAGCAGGGATACGCTCTCCTACAATGAGCAGTTCTTC
NA	TRBJ2-7	NA	TRBV14	CASSQAGVRTYEQYF	TGTGCCAGCAGCCAAGCGGGGGTCAGAACCTACGAGCAGTACTTC
few	TRBJ2-5	TRBD2	TRBV6-5	CASRTSGRRETQYF	TGTGCCAGCCGGACTAGCGGGAGAAGGGAGACCCAGTACTTC
NA	TRBJ1-1	NA	TRBV6-4	CASSDQRGKGEGNTEAFF	TGTGCCAGCAGTGACCAGAGAGGAAAAGGCGAGGGGAACACTGAAGCTTTCTTT
few	TRBJ2-3	TRBD1	TRBV28	CALTPRTGGFWTDTQYF	TGTGCCCTAACGCCGAGGACAGGGGGCTTCTGGACAGATACGCAGTATTTT
few	TRBJ1-2	TRBD1	TRBV20-1	CSAWTGGANYGYTF	TGCAGTGCGTGGACAGGGGGCGCTAACTATGGCTACACCTTC
NA	TRBJ2-1	TRBD2	TRBV10-3	CAIPGGAGGFHEQFF	TGTGCCATCCCAGGTGGAGCGGGAGGTTTCCATGAGCAGTTCTTC
NA	TRBJ1-2	NA	TRBV7-9	CASSLASGRPNYGYTF	TGTGCCAGCAGCTTAGCCAGCGGCAGGCCTAACTATGGCTACACCTTC